Following are 32 T cell receptor beta chains from one sample sequenced in a study of T cell clusters in autoimmune cytopenias. Tens of thousands of genome equivalents of blood DNA were amplified for TRB. Multiplex touch-down PCR amplified TRB using TRB-A and TRB-B pools in one tube. TCRdb re-called the multiplex PCR reads; one entry per CDR3 protein, DNA not given. The sample data list 9,500 or so distinct CDR3 sequences. Input material: peripheral blood. These receptors all come from a human donor with an autoimmune cytopenia or autoimmune hepatitis (not recorded which).

The V call is TRBV5-4, the J call TRBJ1-2; TCRdb's D call, TRBD1, is unchecked because there is no DNA. Germline lookup yields CDR1 SGHNT and CDR2 YYREEE (reference sequence). The CDR3 consists of 16 residues. CDR3: CASTDAARDLSYGYTF.

Measured by frequency, this clonotype is medium-sized (0.01 to 0.1%). This sequence joins TRBV18 and TRBJ2-3; TCRdb names TRBD2, which stays unverified in the absence of DNA. The CDR3 runs 15 residues. Per germline, CDR1 KGHSH and CDR2 LQKENI. The CDR3 sequence is CASSPPSGSTDTQYF.

The chain carries TRBV20-1 and TRBJ1-1; TCRdb designates TRBD1, a call that cannot be tested without DNA. The CDR3 runs to 13 residues. CDR1 and CDR2 (germline): DFQATT, SNEGSKA (reference sequence). The CDR3 region is CSARNPQGAEAFF.

The chain uses TRBV5-1 and TRBJ2-2; the TCRdb call, TRBD2, lacks DNA for checking. This CDR3 has 16 residues. The germline CDR1 and CDR2 sequences are SGHRS and YFSETQ. The CDR3 loop reads CASSLRRAENTGELFF.

This sequence joins TRBV7-2 and TRBJ1-4; with no DNA, the TCRdb D assignment of TRBD1 cannot be verified. Germline CDR1 SGHTA, CDR2 FQGNSA. CDR3 length equals 14 residues. The CDR3 loop reads CASSPGTANEKLFF. Based on the CDR3 plus reference TRBV7-2 and TRBJ1-4, the full variable domain is GAGVSQSPSNKVTEKGKDVELRCDPISGHTALYWYRQSLGQGLEFLIYFQGNSAPDKSGLPSDRFSAERTGGSVSTLTIQRTQQEDSAVYLCASSPGTANEKLFFGSGTQLSVL.

The J gene is TRBJ2-2, the V gene TRBV4-3; TCRdb picks TRBD2, but there is no DNA to check that call. This CDR3 contains 17 residues. Germline CDR1 reads LGHNA; CDR2 reads YSLEER. This CDR3 reads CASSQYLAGGGTGELFF.

This chain connects TRBV2 to TRBJ1-2. This CDR3 spans 13 amino acids. Germline V gene sequence: CDR1 SNHLY, CDR2 FYNNEI. CDR3 protein: CASTGSLDYGYTF.

The chain joins TRBV20-1 to TRBJ1-2; TCRdb reports TRBD1, a call that lacks DNA to check it against. Germline CDR1 reads DFQATT; CDR2 reads SNEGSKA (reference sequence). The CDR3 has 13 residues. CDR3 protein: CSAQRGGQSGYTF.

The genes are TRBV6-1 and TRBJ2-7; checking the TCRdb D call of TRBD2 is not possible without DNA. Germline-derived CDR1 and CDR2 are MNHNS and SASEGT. The CDR3 consists of 13 residues. CDR3 sequence reads: CASRDGSAGEQYF.

The genes are TRBV21-1 and TRBJ2-1; TCRdb picks TRBD1, but there is no DNA to check that call. TRBV21-1 is classified as a pseudogene. This CDR3 is 13 amino acids long. The CDR3 here is CASSRRQVRAQFF.

This sequence joins TRBV12-3 or TRBV12-4 and TRBJ2-5; the TRBD1 assignment by TCRdb is unverifiable without DNA. The CDR3 runs 14 residues. CDR3 loop: CASSPPQTQETQYF.

The V gene is TRBV6-2 or TRBV6-3, the J gene TRBJ2-1; checking the TCRdb D call of TRBD1 is not possible without DNA. Germline V gene lookup returns CDR1 MNHEY and CDR2 SVGEGT. This CDR3 has 18 amino acids. This CDR3 is CASSYSRTRGFSYNEQFF.

Considering frequency, this clonotype is medium-sized. The rearrangement links TRBV27 to TRBJ2-2. Germline V gene lookup returns CDR1 MNHEY and CDR2 SMNVEV (reference sequence). The CDR3 contains 13 residues. CDR3 residues: CASSPFWTGELFF.

CDR3 sequence: CASSFLEDPGGIHYGYTF. V usage is TRBV6-5 and J usage is TRBJ1-2. This CDR3 is 18 amino acids long. CDR1 is MNHEY, CDR2 SVGAGI, per germline.

This chain uses TRBV6-1 with TRBJ2-2; TCRdb designates TRBD1, a call that cannot be tested without DNA. This CDR3 spans 15 amino acids. Germline CDR1 reads MNHNS; CDR2 reads SASEGT. The CDR3 sequence is CATSKLGQNTGELFF.

The chain employs TRBV6-5 and TRBJ2-1; TCRdb gives TRBD1 as the D gene, but with no DNA this cannot be confirmed. This CDR3 comprises 14 residues. From germline, CDR1 is MNHEY and CDR2 SVGAGI. The CDR3 region is CASRLGGGRNEQFF.

The V call is TRBV5-4, the J call TRBJ1-2. Germline V gene lookup returns CDR1 SGHNT and CDR2 YYREEE (reference sequence). The CDR3 consists of 13 residues. The CDR3 region is CASSLDVGYGYTF.

The chain is built from TRBV18 and TRBJ2-3; the D call of TRBD1 rests on TCRdb alone, since no DNA is present to check it. Germline CDR1 KGHSH, CDR2 LQKENI. CDR3 length: 15 residues. The CDR3 spells CASRAGTGAADTQYF.

The chain links TRBV2 to TRBJ2-2. The germline V gene has CDR1 SNHLY and CDR2 FYNNEI. The CDR3 consists of 15 residues. CDR3 sequence: CASSDAPGLTGELFF.

The gene calls are TRBV5-1 and TRBJ2-5; TCRdb outputs TRBD1, but without DNA this stays unchecked. This CDR3 is 14 amino acids long. The V gene's germline CDR1 is SGHRS and CDR2 YFSETQ. CDR3 region: CASSWEGPQETQYF.

This chain links TRBV5-1 with TRBJ2-1. Germline V gene data show CDR1 as SGHRS and CDR2 as YFSETQ. The CDR3 spans 14 residues. CDR3 region: CASSRGISIDEQFF.

Frequency places this clonotype as medium-sized. The chain employs TRBV6-4 and TRBJ2-6. Germline assignment: CDR1 MRHNA and CDR2 SNTAGT. This CDR3 contains 15 residues. The CDR3 protein is CASSDGGSGANVLTF.

The genes are TRBV6-2 or TRBV6-3 and TRBJ2-5; as DNA is missing, the TRBD2 call by TCRdb cannot be tested. The CDR3 has 19 residues. In germline, CDR1 is MNHEY, CDR2 SVGEGT. CDR3 sequence: CASSYSTSFGLAASETQYF.

The gene calls are TRBV12-3 or TRBV12-4 and TRBJ1-6; TCRdb indicates TRBD1, and absent DNA this call remains unverified. There are 16 residues in the CDR3. Here the CDR3 reads CASSLRAGQTNSPLHF.

The chain employs TRBV12-3 or TRBV12-4 and TRBJ2-5; TCRdb outputs TRBD2, but without DNA this stays unchecked. This CDR3 is built from 15 residues. The CDR3 here is CASKTSGGLGETQYF.

By frequency, this clonotype registers medium-sized. The V and J genes are TRBV6-5 and TRBJ2-2; absent DNA, TCRdb's TRBD1 call cannot be checked. The CDR3 consists of 18 residues. Germline-derived CDR1 and CDR2 are MNHEY and SVGAGI. CDR3 region: CASSWASRAEEDPGELFF.

The chain employs TRBV7-9 and TRBJ2-3; TCRdb lists TRBD2, though no DNA is available to test this call. Germline CDR1 SEHNR, CDR2 FQNEAQ (reference sequence). CDR3 length: 14 residues. CDR3 region: CASSLEGSGVMQYF.

The chain is built from TRBV20-1 and TRBJ2-7; TCRdb's D call of TRBD1 is untestable without DNA. CDR1 and CDR2 from the germline V gene are DFQATT and SNEGSKA (reference sequence). This CDR3 is built from 17 residues. The CDR3 is CSARASGIGTGEYEQYF.

This chain uses TRBV20-1 with TRBJ2-5; TCRdb lists TRBD1, though no DNA is available to test this call. The CDR3 is made up of 15 amino acids. CDR1 DFQATT and CDR2 SNEGSKA come from the germline V gene (reference sequence). Here the CDR3 reads CSARDHRGVGKTQYF.

The V gene is TRBV5-4, the J gene TRBJ1-1. Germline V gene data show CDR1 as SGHNT and CDR2 as YYREEE (reference sequence). The CDR3 is made up of 12 amino acids. CDR3 residues: CASRRGNTEAFF.

The chain has TRBV30 and TRBJ2-3; as DNA is missing, the TRBD2 call by TCRdb cannot be tested. The germline gives CDR1 GTSNPN, CDR2 SVGIG (reference sequence). CDR3 length equals 14 residues. CDR3 region: CAWNSGSADDTQYF.

The chain's CDR3 is CASTLAGGSYNEQFF. This chain joins TRBV12-3 or TRBV12-4 and TRBJ2-1; absent DNA, TCRdb's TRBD1 call cannot be checked. The CDR3 extends over 15 amino acids.